Following are 16 T cell receptor beta chains from one sample sequenced in a study of blood T cell repertoires in COVID-19. Clones were read by immunoSEQ multiplex PCR, and TCRdb kept only the in-frame ones, dropping some. The sample carries 250,000 to 300,000 clones, around nine tenths recorded once. Material: PBMCs or T cells enriched from blood (not recorded which). Every receptor here comes from a woman in her twenties or thirties who had recovered from COVID-19.

The gene calls are TRBV10-3 and TRBJ2-7, with D maybe TRBD1 (8 bases). V gave up 5 bases and J gave up 2 bases, with 13 bases separating them. This CDR3 has 14 amino acids. CDR1 and CDR2 (germline): ENHRY, SYGVKD. The CDR3 region has the DNA TGTGCCATCAGTATTACAGGGGGGGCCTACGAGCAGTACTTC. Translated: CAISITGGAYEQYF.

This rearrangement joins TRBV20-1 to TRBJ1-6; 8 positions match TRBD1. CDR1 DFQATT and CDR2 SNEGSKA come from the germline V gene (reference sequence). V gave up 3 bases and J gave up 5 bases; unmatched junction bases: 6. This CDR3 has 15 residues. The CDR3 region has the DNA TGCAGTGCTAGTAGGGACAGGAGAAATAATTCACCCCTCCACTTT. Translation gives CSASRDRRNNSPLHF.

The gene calls are TRBV6-2 or TRBV6-3 and TRBJ2-7, with 11 bases fitting TRBD1. The germline gives CDR1 MNHEY, CDR2 SVGEGT. J was trimmed by 9 bases and V by 6 bases; bases with no gene match: 13. The CDR3 is 15 residues long. CDR3 protein: CASSSFRDRGVVQYF. The DNA for the CDR3 is TGTGCCAGCAGCAGCTTCCGGGACAGGGGGGTAGTGCAGTACTTC.

This chain connects TRBV2 to TRBJ2-1; 8 nucleotides align to TRBD2. Germline CDR1 SNHLY, CDR2 FYNNEI. Trimming removed 6 bases from V and 6 bases from J; junction bases left unmatched: 10. The CDR3 contains 15 residues. The CDR3 loop is CASSSGTSLTNEQFF. As DNA, the CDR3 is TGTGCCAGCAGCTCCGGGACTAGTCTTACCAATGAGCAGTTCTTC.

This clone was detected only once. Other DNA sequences in this specimen translate into the identical CDR3. J is TRBJ2-1 and V is TRBV9; TRBD2 agrees at 10 bases. The CDR3 runs 16 residues. Trimming took 2 bases from V and 0 from J; bases not matched to a gene: 2. Germline CDR1 is SGDLS and CDR2 is YYNGEE. The CDR3 sequence is CASSVLAGGSYNEQFF. The DNA of the CDR3 is TGTGCCAGCAGCGTTTTAGCGGGAGGCTCCTACAATGAGCAGTTCTTC.

The table lists this clone with a count of one. The CDR3 DNA reads TGTGCCAGCAGCGTAGAGGGAGATAATCAGCCCCAGCATTTT. It yields the protein CASSVEGDNQPQHF. V usage is TRBV9 and J usage is TRBJ1-5; no clear D gene. Germline-derived CDR1 and CDR2 are SGDLS and YYNGEE. The CDR3 runs to 14 residues. Trimming took 0 bases from V and 4 from J, leaving 8 bases between them.

V is TRBV18 and J is TRBJ1-2, with 8 nucleotides matching TRBD1. Germline values: CDR1 KGHSH, CDR2 LQKENI. V lost 5 bases and J lost 0; bases outside the gene matches: 5. This CDR3 region has 15 residues. The CDR3 protein is CASSLGTGSNYGYTF. Here the CDR3 DNA reads TGTGCCAGCTCATTAGGGACAGGATCTAACTATGGCTACACCTTC.

The V and J genes are TRBV28 and TRBJ1-5; 7 nucleotides align to TRBD1. V was clipped by 3 bases and J by 3 bases; unmatched bases: 2. This CDR3 contains 14 residues. The germline gives CDR1 MDHEN, CDR2 SYDVKM. CDR3 in amino acids: CASSFRGYNQPQHF. The CDR3 coding sequence is TGTGCCAGCAGTTTCAGGGGGTACAATCAGCCCCAGCATTTT. Using reference TRBV28 and TRBJ1-5 for the parts outside the CDR3, the full variable domain is DVKVTQSSRYLVKRTGEKVFLECVQDMDHENMFWYRQDPGLGLRLIYFSYDVKMKEKGDIPEGYSVSREKKERFSLILESASTNQTSMYLCASSFRGYNQPQHFGDGTRLSIL.

The rearrangement links TRBV11-2 to TRBJ2-7; TRBD2 is a possible D gene (5 bases). Trimming removed 10 bases from V and 0 bases from J, with 19 bases in between. The CDR3 length is 15 residues. Germline lookup yields CDR1 SGHAT and CDR2 FQNNGV. CDR3 in amino acids: CATTNSGKSSYEQYF. The DNA of the CDR3 is TGTGCCACCACTAACTCGGGAAAAAGCTCCTACGAGCAGTACTTC.

The V call is TRBV9, the J call TRBJ1-1; maybe TRBD1 (6 bases). This CDR3 has 18 residues. Trimming shortened V by 0 bases and J by 0 bases, and 18 bases separated the two germline ends. Germline values: CDR1 SGDLS, CDR2 YYNGEE. Here the CDR3 reads CASSVGFQGWAMNTEAFF. CDR3 coding DNA: TGTGCCAGCAGCGTAGGGTTCCAGGGGTGGGCCATGAACACTGAAGCTTTCTTT. The full variable domain, in which reference TRBV9 and TRBJ1-1 provide the parts outside the CDR3, is DSGVTQTPKHLITATGQRVTLRCSPRSGDLSVYWYQQSLDQGLQFLIQYYNGEERAKGNILERFSAQQFPDLHSELNLSSLELGDSALYFCASSVGFQGWAMNTEAFFGQGTRLTVV.

The chain recombines TRBV5-5 with TRBJ2-3; weak D call: TRBD1 (5 bases). Trimming removed 4 bases at V and 3 bases at J, with 12 bases between. The CDR3 has 14 amino acids. Germline loops: CDR1 SGHKS, CDR2 YYEKEE (reference sequence). In DNA form, the CDR3 reads TGTGCCAGCAGCCGACAGCAGGTAACAGATACGCAGTATTTT. Residues: CASSRQQVTDTQYF.

About this clone: The same CDR3 also results from other DNA sequences found in this sample. The rearrangement uses TRBV6-2 or TRBV6-3 and TRBJ1-2; TRBD1 aligns across 8 bases. With V trimmed by 4 bases and J by 3 bases, 4 bases remained unmatched. Germline V gene lookup returns CDR1 MNHEY and CDR2 SVGEGT. The CDR3 runs to 14 residues. The CDR3 loop reads CASSSGGADYGYTF. The CDR3, as DNA: TGTGCCAGCAGTTCAGGGGGCGCTGACTATGGCTACACCTTC.

This chain links TRBV5-5 with TRBJ2-7, with TRBD2 matching 10 bases. Germline V gene sequence: CDR1 SGHKS, CDR2 YYEKEE (reference sequence). The CDR3 is 15 residues long. With V trimmed by 3 bases and J by 5 bases, 8 bases remained unmatched. The CDR3 region has the DNA TGTGCCAGCAGCTGGAGCGGGAGGGCCGAAGACGAGCAGTACTTC. Protein sequence: CASSWSGRAEDEQYF.

The chain uses TRBV11-2 and TRBJ2-2; TRBD2 matches 8 bases. CDR1 is SGHAT, CDR2 FQNNGV, per germline. CDR3 length: 16 residues. With 7 bases clipped from V and 5 bases from J, the junction kept 12 bases outside the gene matches. The CDR3 protein is CASTQGRGGRTGELFF. For the CDR3, the DNA is TGTGCCAGCACCCAAGGACGGGGGGGCCGGACCGGGGAGCTGTTTTTT.

J is TRBJ2-3 and V is TRBV6-1, with 9 bases that match TRBD2. The CDR3 covers 20 residues. The germline V gene has CDR1 MNHNS and CDR2 SASEGT. The ends lost 4 bases at V and 5 bases at J; junction bases unmatched: 22. CDR3 sequence reads: CASSVAFGSWREGHQDTQYF. The CDR3 DNA reads TGTGCCAGCAGTGTAGCATTCGGCTCGTGGCGGGAGGGCCATCAAGATACGCAGTATTTT.

V usage is TRBV5-1 and J usage is TRBJ2-1, with D perhaps TRBD1 (5 bases). The CDR3 extends over 16 amino acids. Germline V gene data show CDR1 as SGHRS and CDR2 as YFSETQ. V was pared by 4 bases and J by 15 bases, with 29 bases between. The CDR3 spells CASSPGHPDTTLRAFF. CDR3 nucleotide sequence: TGCGCCAGCAGCCCCGGACACCCCGATACAACTTTACGGGCGTTCTTC.